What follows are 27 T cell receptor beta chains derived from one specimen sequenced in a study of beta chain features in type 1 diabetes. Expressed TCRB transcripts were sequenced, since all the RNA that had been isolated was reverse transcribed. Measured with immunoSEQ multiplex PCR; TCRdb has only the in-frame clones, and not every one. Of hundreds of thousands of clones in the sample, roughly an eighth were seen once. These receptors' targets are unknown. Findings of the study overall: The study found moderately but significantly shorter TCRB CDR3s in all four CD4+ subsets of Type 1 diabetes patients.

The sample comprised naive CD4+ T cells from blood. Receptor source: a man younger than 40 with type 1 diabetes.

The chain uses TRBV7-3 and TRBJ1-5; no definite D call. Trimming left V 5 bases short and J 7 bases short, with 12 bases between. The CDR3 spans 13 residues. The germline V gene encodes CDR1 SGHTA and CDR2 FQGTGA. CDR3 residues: CASSVTAGQPQHF. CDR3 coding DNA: TGTGCCAGCAGCGTCACAGCGGGACAGCCCCAGCATTTT.

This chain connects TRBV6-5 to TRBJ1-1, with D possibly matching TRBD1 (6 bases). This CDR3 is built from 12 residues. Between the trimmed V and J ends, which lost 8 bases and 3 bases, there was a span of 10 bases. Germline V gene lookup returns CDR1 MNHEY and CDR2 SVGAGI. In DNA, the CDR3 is TGTGCCAGCTCCCACAGGGACACTGAAGCTTTCTTT. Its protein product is CASSHRDTEAFF.

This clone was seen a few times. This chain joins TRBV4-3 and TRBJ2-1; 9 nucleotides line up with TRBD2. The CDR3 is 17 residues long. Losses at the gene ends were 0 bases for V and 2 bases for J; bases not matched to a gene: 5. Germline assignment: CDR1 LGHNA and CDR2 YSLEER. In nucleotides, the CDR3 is TGCGCCAGCAGCCAAGAATCGACTAGCGGAACCTACAATGAGCAGTTCTTC. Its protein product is CASSQESTSGTYNEQFF.

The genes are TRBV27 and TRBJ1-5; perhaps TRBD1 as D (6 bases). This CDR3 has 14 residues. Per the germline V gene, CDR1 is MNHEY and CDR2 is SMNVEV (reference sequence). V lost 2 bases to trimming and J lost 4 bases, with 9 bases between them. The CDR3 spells CASSLQGRNQPQHF. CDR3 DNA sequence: TGTGCCAGCAGTTTACAGGGGCGGAATCAGCCCCAGCATTTT.

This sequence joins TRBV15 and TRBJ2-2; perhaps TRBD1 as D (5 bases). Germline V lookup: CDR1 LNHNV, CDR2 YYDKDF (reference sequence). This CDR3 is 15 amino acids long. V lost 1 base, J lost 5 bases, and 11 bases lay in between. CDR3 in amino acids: CATSRAGLRTGELFF. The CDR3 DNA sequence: TGTGCCACCAGCAGAGCAGGGCTGAGGACCGGGGAGCTGTTTTTT. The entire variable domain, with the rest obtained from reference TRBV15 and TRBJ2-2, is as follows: DAMVIQNPRYQVTQFGKPVTLSCSQTLNHNVMYWYQQKSSQAPKLLFHYYDKDFNNEADTPDNFQSRRPNTSFCFLDIRSPGLGDTAMYLCATSRAGLRTGELFFGEGSRLTVL.

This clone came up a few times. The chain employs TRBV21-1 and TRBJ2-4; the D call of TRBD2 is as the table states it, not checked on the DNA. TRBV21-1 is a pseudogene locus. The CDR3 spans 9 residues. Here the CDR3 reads CGGENIQYF. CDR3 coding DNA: TGCGGAGGGGAAAACATTCAGTACTTC.

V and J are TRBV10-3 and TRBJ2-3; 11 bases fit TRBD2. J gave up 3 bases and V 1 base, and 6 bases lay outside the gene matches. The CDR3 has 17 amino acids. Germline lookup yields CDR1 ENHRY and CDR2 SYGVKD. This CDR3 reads CAISEWGLAEVTDTQYF. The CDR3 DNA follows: TGTGCCATCAGTGAGTGGGGACTAGCGGAAGTTACAGATACGCAGTATTTT.

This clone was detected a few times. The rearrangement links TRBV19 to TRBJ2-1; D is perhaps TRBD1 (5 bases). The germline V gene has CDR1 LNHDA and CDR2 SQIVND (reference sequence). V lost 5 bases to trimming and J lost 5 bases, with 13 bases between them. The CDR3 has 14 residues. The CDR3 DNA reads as TGTGCCAGTAGTCCAGGGAATGCTCACAATGAGCAGTTCTTC. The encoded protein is CASSPGNAHNEQFF.

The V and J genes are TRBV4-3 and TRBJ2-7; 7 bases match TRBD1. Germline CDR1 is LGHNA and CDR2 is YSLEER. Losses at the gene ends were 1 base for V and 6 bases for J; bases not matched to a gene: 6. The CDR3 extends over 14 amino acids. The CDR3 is CASSQGRTGGEQYF. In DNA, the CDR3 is TGCGCCAGCAGCCAAGGGAGGACAGGTGGCGAGCAGTACTTC.

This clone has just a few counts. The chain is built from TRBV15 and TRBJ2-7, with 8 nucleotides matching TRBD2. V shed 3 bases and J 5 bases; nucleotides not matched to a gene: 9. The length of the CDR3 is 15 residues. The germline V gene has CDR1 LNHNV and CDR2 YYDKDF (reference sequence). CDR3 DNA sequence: TGTGCCACCAGCAGTGGGAACGGGAGGGTCAACGAGCAGTACTTC. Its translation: CATSSGNGRVNEQYF.

The CDR3 is CASSLILAGVHEQFF. The CDR3 DNA reads TGTGCCAGCAGCTTGATTCTAGCGGGAGTCCATGAGCAGTTCTTC. The chain combines TRBV5-4 with TRBJ2-1, with 10 nucleotides matching TRBD2. The CDR3 has 15 residues. Germline assignment: CDR1 SGHNT and CDR2 YYREEE (reference sequence). The V and J ends lost 1 base and 8 bases, in that order; junction bases with no gene match: 6. Variable domain in full (rest from reference TRBV5-4 and TRBJ2-1): ETGVTQSPTHLIKTRGQQVTLRCSSQSGHNTVSWYQQALGQGPQFIFQYYREEENGRGNFPPRFSGLQFPNYSSELNVNALELDDSALYLCASSLILAGVHEQFFGPGTRLTVL.

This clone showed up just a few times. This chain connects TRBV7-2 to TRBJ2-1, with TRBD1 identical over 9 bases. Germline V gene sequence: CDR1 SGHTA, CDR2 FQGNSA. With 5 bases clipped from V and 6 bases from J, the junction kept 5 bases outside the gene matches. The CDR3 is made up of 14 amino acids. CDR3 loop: CASSPGQGFNEQFF. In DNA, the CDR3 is TGTGCCAGCAGCCCGGGACAGGGTTTCAATGAGCAGTTCTTC. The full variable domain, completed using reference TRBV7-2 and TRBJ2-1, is GAGVSQSPSNKVTEKGKDVELRCDPISGHTALYWYRQSLGQGLEFLIYFQGNSAPDKSGLPSDRFSAERTGGSVSTLTIQRTQQEDSAVYLCASSPGQGFNEQFFGPGTRLTVL.

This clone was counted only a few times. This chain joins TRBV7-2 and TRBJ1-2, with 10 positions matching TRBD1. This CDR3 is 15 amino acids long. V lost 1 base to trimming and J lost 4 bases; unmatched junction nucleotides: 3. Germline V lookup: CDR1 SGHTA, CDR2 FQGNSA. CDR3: CASSLGQGAAYGYTF. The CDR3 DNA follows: TGTGCCAGCAGCTTAGGACAGGGGGCGGCCTATGGCTACACCTTC.

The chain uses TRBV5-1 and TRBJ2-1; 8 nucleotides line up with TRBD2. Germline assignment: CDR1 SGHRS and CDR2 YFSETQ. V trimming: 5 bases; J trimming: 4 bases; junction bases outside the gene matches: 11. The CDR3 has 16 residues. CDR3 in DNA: TGCGCCAGCAGATCCGGGACGGCGGGAGGATACAATGAGCAGTTCTTC. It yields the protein CASRSGTAGGYNEQFF.

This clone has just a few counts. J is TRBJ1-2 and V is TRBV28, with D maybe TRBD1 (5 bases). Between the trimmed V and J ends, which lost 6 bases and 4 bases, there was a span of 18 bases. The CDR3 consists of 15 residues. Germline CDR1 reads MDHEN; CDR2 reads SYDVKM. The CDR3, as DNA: TGTGCCAGCAGCCCTTCAGACAGATCCTCCTATGGCTACACCTTC. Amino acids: CASSPSDRSSYGYTF.

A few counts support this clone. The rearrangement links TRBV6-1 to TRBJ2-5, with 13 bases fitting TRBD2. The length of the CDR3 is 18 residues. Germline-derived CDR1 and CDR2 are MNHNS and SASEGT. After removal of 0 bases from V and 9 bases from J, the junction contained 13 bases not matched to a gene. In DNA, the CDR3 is TGTGCCAGCAGTGAAGCGCAAGTAAGGACTAGCGGGAGCTGGCCCCAGTACTTC. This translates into CASSEAQVRTSGSWPQYF.

CDR3 amino acids: CASSPGTGGRYGYTF. CDR3 coding DNA: TGTGCCAGCAGCCCCGGGACAGGGGGCAGGTATGGCTACACCTTC. The chain couples TRBV6-1 to TRBJ1-2; 12 bases are shared with TRBD1. Germline V gives CDR1 MNHNS, CDR2 SASEGT. The CDR3 spans 15 residues. Trimming cost V 6 bases and J 5 bases; bases outside gene matches: 7.

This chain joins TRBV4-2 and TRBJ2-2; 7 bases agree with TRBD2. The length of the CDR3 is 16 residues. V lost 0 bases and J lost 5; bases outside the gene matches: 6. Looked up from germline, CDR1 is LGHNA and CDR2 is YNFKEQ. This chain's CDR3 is CASSQDRTRGTGELFF. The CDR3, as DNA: TGTGCCAGCAGCCAAGATCGGACTAGAGGAACCGGGGAGCTGTTTTTT.

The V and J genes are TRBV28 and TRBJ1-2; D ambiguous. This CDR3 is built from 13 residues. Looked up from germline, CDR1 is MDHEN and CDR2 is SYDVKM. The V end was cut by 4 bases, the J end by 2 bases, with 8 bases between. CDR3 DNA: TGTGCCAGCAGTTACTTAGTGAACTATGGCTACACCTTC. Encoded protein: CASSYLVNYGYTF.

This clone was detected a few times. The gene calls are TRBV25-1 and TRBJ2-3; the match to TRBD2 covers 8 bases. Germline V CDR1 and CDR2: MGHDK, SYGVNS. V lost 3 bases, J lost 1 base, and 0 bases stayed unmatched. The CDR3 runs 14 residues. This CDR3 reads CASSERGGTDTQYF. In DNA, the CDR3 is TGTGCCAGCAGTGAGCGGGGGGGCACAGATACGCAGTATTTT.

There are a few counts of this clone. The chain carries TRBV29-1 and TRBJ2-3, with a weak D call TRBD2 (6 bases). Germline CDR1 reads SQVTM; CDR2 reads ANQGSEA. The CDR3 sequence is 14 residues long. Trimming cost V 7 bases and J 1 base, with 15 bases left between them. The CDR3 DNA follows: TGCAGCGCCTCGGACTACCCGCGCACAGATACGCAGTATTTT. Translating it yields CSASDYPRTDTQYF.

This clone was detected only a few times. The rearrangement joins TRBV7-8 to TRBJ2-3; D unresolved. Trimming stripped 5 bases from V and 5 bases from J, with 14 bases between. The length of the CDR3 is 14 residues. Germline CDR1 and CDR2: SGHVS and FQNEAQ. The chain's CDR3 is CASSGTRMGDTQYF. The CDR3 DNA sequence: TGTGCCAGCAGCGGTACGCGGATGGGAGATACGCAGTATTTT.

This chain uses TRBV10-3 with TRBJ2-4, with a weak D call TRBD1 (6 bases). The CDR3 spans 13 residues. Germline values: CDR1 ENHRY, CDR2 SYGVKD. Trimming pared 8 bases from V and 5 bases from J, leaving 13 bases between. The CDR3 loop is CAIRPGQENIQYF. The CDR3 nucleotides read TGTGCCATCCGACCGGGACAAGAAAACATTCAGTACTTC.

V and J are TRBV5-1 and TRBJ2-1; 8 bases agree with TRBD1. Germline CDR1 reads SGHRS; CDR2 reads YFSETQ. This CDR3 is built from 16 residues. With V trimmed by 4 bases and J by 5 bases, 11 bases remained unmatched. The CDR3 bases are TGCGCCAGCAGCCCGGTAGGGACAGGCACCAACAATGAGCAGTTCTTC. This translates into CASSPVGTGTNNEQFF.

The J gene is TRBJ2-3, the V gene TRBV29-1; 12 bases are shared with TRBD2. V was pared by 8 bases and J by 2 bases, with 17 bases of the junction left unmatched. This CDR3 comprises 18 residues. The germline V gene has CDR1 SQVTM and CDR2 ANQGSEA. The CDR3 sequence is CSTLRGLAGGPATDTQYF. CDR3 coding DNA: TGCAGCACCCTCAGAGGGCTAGCGGGAGGGCCCGCCACAGATACGCAGTATTTT.

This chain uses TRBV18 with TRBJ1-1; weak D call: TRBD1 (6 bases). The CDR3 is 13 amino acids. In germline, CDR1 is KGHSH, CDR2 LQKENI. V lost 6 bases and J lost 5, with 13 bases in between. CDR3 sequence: CASSAGEGTEAFF. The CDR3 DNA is TGTGCCAGCTCGGCAGGGGAAGGGACTGAAGCTTTCTTT.

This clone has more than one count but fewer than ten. In DNA form, the CDR3 reads TGTGCCAGCAGCTTAGAGGAGGACAGGGCGGGCTACACCTTC. This encodes CASSLEEDRAGYTF. This sequence joins TRBV7-9 and TRBJ1-2, with 8 bases that match TRBD1. The CDR3 sequence is 14 residues long. With 1 base clipped from V and 8 bases from J, the junction kept 6 bases outside the gene matches. Per the germline V gene, CDR1 is SEHNR and CDR2 is FQNEAQ (reference sequence).